A single TCR beta chain is shown here with its context. Mismatch with germline at one junction end may stem from a read error. The assay was immunoSEQ multiplex PCR, and TCRdb's table has in-frame clones only and misses some. The sample lists roughly 1,000,000 clones, more than 75% occurring once. This sample was included in a study of shared clonotypes between healthy human individuals. The sequenced sample was memory CD4+ T cells from PBMCs. Subset: CD45RA-negative fraction. The sequence derives from a man in his late teens or twenties in good health. Some clones in this sample may be carry-over from other donors' samples.

CDR3 sequence: CAWSLFPANEQLF. CDR3 DNA: TGTGCCTGGAGCCTATTTCCGGCCAATGAGCAGCTCTTC. The chain carries TRBV30 and TRBJ2-1; no clear D. CDR1 and CDR2 from the germline V gene are GTSNPN and SVGIG (reference sequence). The CDR3 has 13 residues.